This T cell receptor beta chain was sequenced for a study of Ad26.COV2.S vaccination and SARS-CoV-2 variants. Regarding treatment: over 15 received Ad26.COV2.S at low or high dose, single or two shots; several received placebo; per-sample allocation not given. The samples were gathered on day 63 after the first injection of vaccine or placebo. Using immunoSEQ multiplex PCR, the repertoire was profiled, and TCRdb retains in-frame clones only, with some absent. The sample has around 340,000 clones, roughly 90% seen once. CDR3 size: 14 residues. CDR1 SEHNR and CDR2 FQNEAQ come from the germline V gene (reference sequence). Trimming at V came to 4 bases and at J to 7 bases, leaving 7 bases not matched to a gene.

V usage is TRBV7-9 and J usage is TRBJ1-1, with 9 bases lining up with TRBD1. The starting material was peripheral blood, obtained in a trial of Ad26.COV2.S vaccine versus placebo. This TCR was sampled from a person between 18 and 65 years old who received the Ad26.COV2.S COVID-19 vaccine or a placebo. The CDR3 sequence is CASSYTGTGSEAFF. DNA for the CDR3: TGTGCCAGCAGCTATACCGGGACAGGGAGTGAAGCTTTCTTT.